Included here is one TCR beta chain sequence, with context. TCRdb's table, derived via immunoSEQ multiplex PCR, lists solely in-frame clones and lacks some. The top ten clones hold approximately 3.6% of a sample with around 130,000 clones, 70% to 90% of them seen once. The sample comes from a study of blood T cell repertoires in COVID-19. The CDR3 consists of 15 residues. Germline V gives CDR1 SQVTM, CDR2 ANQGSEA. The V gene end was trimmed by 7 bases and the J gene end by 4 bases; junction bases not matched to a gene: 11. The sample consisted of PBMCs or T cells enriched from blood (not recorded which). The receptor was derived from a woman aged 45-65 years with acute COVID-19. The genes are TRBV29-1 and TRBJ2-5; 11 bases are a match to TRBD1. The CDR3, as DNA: TGCAGCGCCCCCTCGGACAGGGGGCCTCGAGAGACCCAGTACTTC. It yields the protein CSAPSDRGPRETQYF.